Listed below are T cell receptor beta chains from one sample, sequenced in a study of blood T cell repertoires in COVID-19. This table comes from immunoSEQ multiplex PCR, and its TCRdb copy is limited to in-frame clones, with some not included. The table lists 150,000 to 200,000 clones, roughly 85% of them singletons, with 7% to 10% in the top ten. Sequenced material: peripheral blood. These receptors were collected from a man aged 45-65 years with active or convalescent COVID-19. Each CDR3 is given with its conserved first and last residue. The D gene is left open where the match is weak. Clone size appears in some rows only: once, few, many, or a class for an expanded clone.

cdr3_aa cdr3_nt clone_size j_call v_call d_call
CASRSHLAGGNEQYF TGTGCCAGCAGGTCCCACCTAGCGGGGGGGAACGAGCAGTACTTC . TRBJ2-7 TRBV28 TRBD2
CASSLARGQGSNQPQHF TGTGCCAGCAGCTTAGCGCGGGGACAGGGGAGCAATCAGCCCCAGCATTTT . TRBJ1-5 TRBV7-9 TRBD1
CASNEQGARNTIYF TGTGCCAGTAACGAACAGGGGGCAAGAAACACCATATATTTT . TRBJ1-3 TRBV19 TRBD1
CASSQEPGLAGVIEQFF TGCGCCAGCAGCCAAGAGCCGGGACTAGCGGGAGTGATTGAGCAGTTCTTC . TRBJ2-1 TRBV4-1 TRBD2
CASSQGSGSYEQYF TGCGCCAGCAGTCAGGGGAGTGGCTCCTACGAGCAGTACTTC . TRBJ2-7 TRBV23-1 .
CSVGGQVANEQYF TGCAGCGTTGGGGGACAGGTTGCCAACGAGCAGTACTTC once TRBJ2-7 TRBV29-1 TRBD1
CASSSFDSTTDTQYF TGTGCCAGCAGTTCCTTTGACAGTACCACAGATACGCAGTATTTT . TRBJ2-3 TRBV28 .
CANSQGLSSTQETQYF TGTGCCAACAGCCAAGGACTCTCCAGCACCCAAGAGACCCAGTACTTC . TRBJ2-5 TRBV14 .
CSVGGLAGGPSYNEQFF TGCAGCGTTGGGGGGTTAGCGGGAGGGCCCTCCTACAATGAGCAGTTCTTC . TRBJ2-1 TRBV29-1 TRBD2
CASSDTGTSSSYNEQFF TGCGCCAGCAGTGATACTGGGACTAGCAGCTCCTACAATGAGCAGTTCTTC . TRBJ2-1 TRBV10-1 TRBD2
CASSESTDTQYF TGTGCCAGCAGCGAGAGCACAGATACGCAGTATTTT . TRBJ2-3 TRBV12-3/TRBV12-4 .
CATAGDSYNEQFF TGTGCCACCGCAGGGGACTCCTACAATGAGCAGTTCTTC . TRBJ2-1 TRBV10-3 .
CASSLAESGQGAYEQYF TGTGCCAGCAGCTTAGCGGAAAGCGGACAGGGGGCCTACGAGCAGTACTTC once TRBJ2-7 TRBV7-6 TRBD1
CASRSQGYEQYF TGTGCCAGCAGAAGTCAGGGGTACGAGCAGTACTTC . TRBJ2-7 TRBV6-5 .
CASSPPLGGVDEKLFF TGCGCCAGCAGCCCGCCGTTGGGGGGTGTAGATGAAAAACTGTTTTTT . TRBJ1-4 TRBV5-1 .
CASSYGFSNQPQHF TGTGCCAGCAGTTACGGCTTTAGCAATCAGCCCCAGCATTTT once TRBJ1-5 TRBV6-2/TRBV6-3 .
CASTPATGGPNYGYTF TGTGCCAGTACGCCCGCGACAGGCGGTCCTAACTATGGCTACACCTTC . TRBJ1-2 TRBV19 .
CASGTVSYGYTF TGTGCCAGCGGTACGGTCTCCTATGGCTACACCTTC . TRBJ1-2 TRBV6-5 .
CASSYGPYEQYF TGTGCCAGCAGTTATGGGCCCTACGAGCAGTACTTC . TRBJ2-7 TRBV6-5 .
CASSLDPLPETQYF TGTGCCAGCAGCTTAGATCCCCTACCGGAGACCCAGTACTTC few TRBJ2-5 TRBV7-9 .
CASSPGTSNSPLHF TGTGCCAGCAGCCCCGGGACAAGTAATTCACCCCTCCACTTT . TRBJ1-6 TRBV6-5 .
CASSPLPDNEQFF TGTGCCAGCTCACCACTCCCCGACAATGAGCAGTTCTTC . TRBJ2-1 TRBV18 .
CAISENEKLEQYF TGTGCCATCAGTGAGAATGAGAAACTGGAGCAGTACTTC . TRBJ2-7 TRBV10-3 .
CASSLVLSGELFF TGCGCCAGCAGCTTGGTTTTATCCGGGGAGCTGTTTTTT . TRBJ2-2 TRBV5-1 .
CASSTRLAGGTDTQYF TGTGCCAGTAGTACACGACTAGCGGGTGGTACAGATACGCAGTATTTT . TRBJ2-3 TRBV19 TRBD2
CASSLSQELLPHNYGYTF TGCGCCAGCAGCTTGTCCCAGGAACTCCTTCCTCATAACTATGGCTACACCTTC . TRBJ1-2 TRBV5-1 .
CAISESTGRHEQFF TGTGCCATCAGTGAGTCGACAGGTCGCCATGAGCAGTTCTTC . TRBJ2-1 TRBV10-3 .
CASSLAGTGSNYGYTF TGTGCCAGCAGCTTAGCCGGGACAGGTAGTAACTATGGCTACACCTTC . TRBJ1-2 TRBV7-9 TRBD1